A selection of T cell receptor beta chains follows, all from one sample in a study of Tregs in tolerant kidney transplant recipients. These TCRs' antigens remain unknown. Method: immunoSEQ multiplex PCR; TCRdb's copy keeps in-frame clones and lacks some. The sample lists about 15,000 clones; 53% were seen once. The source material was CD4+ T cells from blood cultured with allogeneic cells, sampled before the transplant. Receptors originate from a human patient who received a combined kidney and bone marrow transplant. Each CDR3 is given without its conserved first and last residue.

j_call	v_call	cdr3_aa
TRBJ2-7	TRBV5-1	ASSLRQARSYEQY
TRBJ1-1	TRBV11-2	ASSLPGTEAF
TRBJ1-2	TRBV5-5	ASGGQLLYGYT
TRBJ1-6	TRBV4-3	ASSQENRGRFLVSPLH
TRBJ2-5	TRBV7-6	ASSRRTVQETQY
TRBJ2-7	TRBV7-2	ASSPLQRTTLYEQY
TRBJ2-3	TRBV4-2	ASSQLSGLAGVPDTQY
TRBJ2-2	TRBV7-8	ASSGRGAGELF
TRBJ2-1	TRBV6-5	ASSKTHGAYNEQF
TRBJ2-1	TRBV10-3	AIRTRGNEQF
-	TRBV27	ASSLGGSLYEQY
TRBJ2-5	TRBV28	ASTSSGAPTKTQY
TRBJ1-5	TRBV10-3	ATTPGGYSNQPQH
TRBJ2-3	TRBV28	ASSYDRWRVPDTQY
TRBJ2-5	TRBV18	ASSPSGQETQY
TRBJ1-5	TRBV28	ASREGLWGTQH
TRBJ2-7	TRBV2	ASSLRQGAYEQY
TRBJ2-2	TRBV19	ASENAGTGELF